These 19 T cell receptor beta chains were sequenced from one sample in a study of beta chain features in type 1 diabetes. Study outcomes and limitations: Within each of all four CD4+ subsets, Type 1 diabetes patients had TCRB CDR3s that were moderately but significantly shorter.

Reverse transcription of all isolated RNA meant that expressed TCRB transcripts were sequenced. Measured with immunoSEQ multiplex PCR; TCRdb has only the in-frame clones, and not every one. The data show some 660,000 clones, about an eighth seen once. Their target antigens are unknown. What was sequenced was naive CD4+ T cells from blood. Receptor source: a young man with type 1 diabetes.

The CDR3 spells CATRGQSSYNSPLHF. The DNA for the CDR3 is TGTGCCACCCGGGGACAGAGCTCCTATAATTCACCCCTCCACTTT. The V call is TRBV27, the J call TRBJ1-6; 7 bases are a match to TRBD1. V was pared by 10 bases and J by 0 bases, with 6 bases of the junction left unmatched. CDR3 length: 15 amino acids. Germline V lookup: CDR1 MNHEY, CDR2 SMNVEV (reference sequence).

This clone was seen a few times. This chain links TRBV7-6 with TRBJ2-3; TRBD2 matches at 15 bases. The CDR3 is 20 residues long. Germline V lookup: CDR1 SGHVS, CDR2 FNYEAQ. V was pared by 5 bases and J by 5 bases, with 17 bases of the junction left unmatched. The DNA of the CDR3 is TGTGCCAGCAGCCCCCAACCCCCGCCCGGGACTAGCGGGAGGTTAGATACGCAGTATTTT. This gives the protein CASSPQPPPGTSGRLDTQYF.

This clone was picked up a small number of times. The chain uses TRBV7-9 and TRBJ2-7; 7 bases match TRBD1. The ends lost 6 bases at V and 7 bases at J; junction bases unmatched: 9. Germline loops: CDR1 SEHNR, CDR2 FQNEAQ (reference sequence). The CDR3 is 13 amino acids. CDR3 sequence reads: CASSSTGSREQYF. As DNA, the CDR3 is TGTGCCAGCAGTTCGACAGGGTCGAGGGAGCAGTACTTC.

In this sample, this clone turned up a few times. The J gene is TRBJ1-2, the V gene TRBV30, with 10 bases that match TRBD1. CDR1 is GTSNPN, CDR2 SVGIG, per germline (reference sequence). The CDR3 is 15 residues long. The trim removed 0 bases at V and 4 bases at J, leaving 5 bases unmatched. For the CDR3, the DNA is TGTGCCTGGAGTGTAAGGACAGGGGGTGTCTATGGCTACACCTTC. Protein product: CAWSVRTGGVYGYTF.

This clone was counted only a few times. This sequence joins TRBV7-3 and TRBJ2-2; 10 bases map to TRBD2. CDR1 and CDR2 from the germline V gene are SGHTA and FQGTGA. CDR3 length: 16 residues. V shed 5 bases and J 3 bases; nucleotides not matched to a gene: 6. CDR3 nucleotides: TGTGCCAGCAGCGCGACTAGCGGGCTATACACCGGGGAGCTGTTTTTT. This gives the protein CASSATSGLYTGELFF. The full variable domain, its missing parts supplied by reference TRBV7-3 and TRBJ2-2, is GAGVSQTPSNKVTEKGKYVELRCDPISGHTALYWYRQSLGQGPEFLIYFQGTGAADDSGLPNDRFFAVRPEGSVSTLKIQRTERGDSAVYLCASSATSGLYTGELFFGEGSRLTVL.

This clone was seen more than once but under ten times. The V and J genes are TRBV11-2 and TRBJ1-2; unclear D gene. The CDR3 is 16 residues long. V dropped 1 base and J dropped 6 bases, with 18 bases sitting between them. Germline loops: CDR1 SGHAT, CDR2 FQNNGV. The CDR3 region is CASSLVPRARHDGYTF. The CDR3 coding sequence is TGTGCCAGCAGCTTAGTACCAAGGGCCCGACATGATGGCTACACCTTC.

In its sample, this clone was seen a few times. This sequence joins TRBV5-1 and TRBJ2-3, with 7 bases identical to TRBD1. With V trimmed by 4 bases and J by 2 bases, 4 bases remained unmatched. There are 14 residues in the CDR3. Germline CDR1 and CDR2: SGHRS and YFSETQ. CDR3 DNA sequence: TGCGCCAGCAGCAACGGACAGGCCACAGATACGCAGTATTTT. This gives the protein CASSNGQATDTQYF.

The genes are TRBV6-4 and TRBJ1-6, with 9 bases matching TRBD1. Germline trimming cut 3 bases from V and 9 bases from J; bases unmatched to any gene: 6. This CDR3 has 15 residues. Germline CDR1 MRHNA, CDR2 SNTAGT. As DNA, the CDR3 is TGTGCCAGCAGTGAGGGACAGGGACAGGGTTCACCCCTCCACTTT. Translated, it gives CASSEGQGQGSPLHF.

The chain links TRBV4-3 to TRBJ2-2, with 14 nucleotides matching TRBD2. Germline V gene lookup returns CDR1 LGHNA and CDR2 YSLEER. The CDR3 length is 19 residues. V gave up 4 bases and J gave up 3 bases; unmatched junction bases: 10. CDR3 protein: CASSRTGTSGGLYTGELFF. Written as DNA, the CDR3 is TGCGCCAGCAGCCGAACCGGGACTAGCGGGGGCCTTTACACCGGGGAGCTGTTTTTT.

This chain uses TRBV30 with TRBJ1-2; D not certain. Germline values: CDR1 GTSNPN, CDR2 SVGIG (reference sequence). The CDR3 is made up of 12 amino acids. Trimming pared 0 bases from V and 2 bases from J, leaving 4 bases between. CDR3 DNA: TGTGCCTGGAGTGTGGCCAACTATGGCTACACCTTC. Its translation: CAWSVANYGYTF.

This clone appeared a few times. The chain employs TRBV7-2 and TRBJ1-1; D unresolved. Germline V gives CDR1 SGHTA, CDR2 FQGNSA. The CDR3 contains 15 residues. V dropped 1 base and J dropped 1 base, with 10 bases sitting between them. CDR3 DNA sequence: TGTGCCAGCAGCTTAGGTCTAGGAAGGAACACTGAAGCTTTCTTT. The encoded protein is CASSLGLGRNTEAFF.

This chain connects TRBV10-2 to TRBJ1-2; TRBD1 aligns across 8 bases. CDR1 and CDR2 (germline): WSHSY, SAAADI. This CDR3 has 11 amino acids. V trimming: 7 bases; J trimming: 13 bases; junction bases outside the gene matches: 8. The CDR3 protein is CASNRGQVLTF. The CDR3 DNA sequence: TGCGCCAGCAATCGGGGACAGGTCCTCACCTTC.

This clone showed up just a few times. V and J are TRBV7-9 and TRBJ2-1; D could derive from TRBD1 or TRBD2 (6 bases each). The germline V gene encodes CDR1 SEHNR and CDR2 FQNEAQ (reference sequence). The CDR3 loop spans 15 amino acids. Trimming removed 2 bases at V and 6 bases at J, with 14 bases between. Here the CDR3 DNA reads TGTGCCAGCAGCTTACGGGGGCTTCCCGGCAATGAGCAGTTCTTC. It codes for CASSLRGLPGNEQFF.

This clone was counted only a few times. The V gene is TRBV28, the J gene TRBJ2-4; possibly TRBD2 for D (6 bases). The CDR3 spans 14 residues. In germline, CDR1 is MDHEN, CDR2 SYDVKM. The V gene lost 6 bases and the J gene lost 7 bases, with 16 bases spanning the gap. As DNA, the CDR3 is TGTGCCAGCAGGGACTATGTAGGTGATAACATTCAGTACTTC. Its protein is CASRDYVGDNIQYF.

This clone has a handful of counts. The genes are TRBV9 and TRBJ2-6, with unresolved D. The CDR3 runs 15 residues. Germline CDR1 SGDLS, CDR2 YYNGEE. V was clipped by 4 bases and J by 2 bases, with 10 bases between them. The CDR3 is CASSPQSPGANVLTF. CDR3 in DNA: TGTGCCAGCAGCCCCCAAAGCCCTGGGGCCAACGTCCTGACTTTC.

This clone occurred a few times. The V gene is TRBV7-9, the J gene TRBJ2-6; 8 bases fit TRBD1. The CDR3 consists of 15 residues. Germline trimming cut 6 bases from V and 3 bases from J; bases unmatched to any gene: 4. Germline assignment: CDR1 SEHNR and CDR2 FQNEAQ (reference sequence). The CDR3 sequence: CASRSTGDGANVLTF. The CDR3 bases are TGTGCCAGCAGATCGACAGGGGATGGGGCCAACGTCCTGACTTTC.

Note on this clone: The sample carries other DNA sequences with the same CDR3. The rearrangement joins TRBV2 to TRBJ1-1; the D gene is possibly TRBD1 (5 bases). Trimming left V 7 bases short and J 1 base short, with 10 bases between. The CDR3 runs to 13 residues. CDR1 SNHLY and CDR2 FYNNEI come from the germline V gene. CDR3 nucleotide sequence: TGTGCCAGCACGGGGGGAGGGAACACTGAAGCTTTCTTT. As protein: CASTGGGNTEAFF.

The CDR3 nucleotides read TGCAGCGTTGGGGGACACCTAATGAACACTGAAGCTTTCTTT. It codes for CSVGGHLMNTEAFF. The chain couples TRBV29-1 to TRBJ1-1, with D possibly matching TRBD1 (6 bases). The CDR3 runs to 14 residues. Germline values: CDR1 SQVTM, CDR2 ANQGSEA. The V gene lost 4 bases and the J gene lost 0 bases, with 12 bases spanning the gap.

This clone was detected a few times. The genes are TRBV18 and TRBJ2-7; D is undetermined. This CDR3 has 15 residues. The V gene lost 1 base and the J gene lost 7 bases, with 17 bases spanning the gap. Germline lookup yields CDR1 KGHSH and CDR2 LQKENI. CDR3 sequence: CASSPRGTPLREQYF. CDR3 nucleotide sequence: TGTGCCAGCTCACCACGGGGTACCCCACTTAGGGAGCAGTACTTC.